These 25 T cell receptor beta chains were all obtained from the same sample, sequenced in a study of blood T cell repertoires in COVID-19. Data came from immunoSEQ multiplex PCR; TCRdb stores just in-frame clones and leaves some out. The repertoire consists of roughly 250,000 clones, with about nine tenths occurring once and the leading ten covering approximately 3.8%. The sequenced sample consisted of peripheral blood. Receptors originate from a man in his fifties or sixties who had recovered from COVID-19.

The CDR3 DNA is TGTGCCAGCAGCGTAGCGACGGGGGTTGGCTTTGAGCAGTACTTC. It translates to CASSVATGVGFEQYF. V usage is TRBV9 and J usage is TRBJ2-7; TRBD2 might be the D (6 bases). The CDR3 extends over 15 amino acids. Looked up from germline, CDR1 is SGDLS and CDR2 is YYNGEE. Trimming left V 0 bases short and J 7 bases short, with 17 bases between.

This chain links TRBV27 with TRBJ1-1; D gene uncertain. In germline, CDR1 is MNHEY, CDR2 SMNVEV (reference sequence). V was clipped by 3 bases and J by 7 bases, with 9 bases between them. This CDR3 is built from 12 residues. The CDR3 protein is CASSFIGREAFF. CDR3 nucleotide sequence: TGTGCCAGCAGTTTCATTGGGCGTGAAGCTTTCTTT.

V usage is TRBV6-6 and J usage is TRBJ1-3; 9 nucleotides line up with TRBD1. The germline CDR1 and CDR2 sequences are MNHNY and SVGAGI (reference sequence). The CDR3 is 16 residues long. J lost 0 bases, V lost 4 bases, and 4 bases had no gene match. The CDR3 DNA reads as TGTGCCAGCAGTTTGGGACAGGGACACTCTGGAAACACCATATATTTT. Protein sequence: CASSLGQGHSGNTIYF.

The chain uses TRBV9 and TRBJ2-1; D is possibly TRBD2 (5 bases). The germline V gene has CDR1 SGDLS and CDR2 YYNGEE. Trimming took 0 bases from V and 0 from J, leaving 13 bases between them. The CDR3 consists of 17 residues. CDR3 nucleotide sequence: TGTGCCAGCAGCGTAGGAGTCGGGGATTACTCCTACAATGAGCAGTTCTTC. Its translation: CASSVGVGDYSYNEQFF.

This rearrangement joins TRBV7-8 to TRBJ1-2, with D possibly being TRBD1 (6 bases). The CDR3 extends over 16 amino acids. Per the germline V gene, CDR1 is SGHVS and CDR2 is FQNEAQ. Trimming removed 5 bases from V and 6 bases from J, with 22 bases in between. The CDR3 nucleotides read TGTGCCAGCAGCCCGCGGGGGGCAGGGGCACTACATGGCTACACCTTC. Protein sequence: CASSPRGAGALHGYTF.

The chain joins TRBV19 to TRBJ1-3, with 9 positions matching TRBD1. The CDR3 covers 12 residues. V was pared by 3 bases and J by 16 bases, with 7 bases of the junction left unmatched. CDR1 LNHDA and CDR2 SQIVND come from the germline V gene (reference sequence). CDR3 sequence reads: CASSIGTGPSYF. Here the CDR3 DNA reads TGTGCCAGTAGTATTGGGACAGGGCCCTCCTATTTT.

The CDR3 sequence: CASSFLPLTSAPNTGELFF. In DNA form, the CDR3 reads TGTGCCAGCAGCTTCTTACCGCTGACTAGCGCTCCGAACACCGGGGAGCTGTTTTTT. This chain connects TRBV7-3 to TRBJ2-2; 8 nucleotides line up with TRBD2. Germline assignment: CDR1 SGHTA and CDR2 FQGTGA. CDR3 length equals 19 residues. Trimming cost V 3 bases and J 0 bases; bases outside gene matches: 12.

This clone came up a few times. The V gene is TRBV7-9, the J gene TRBJ1-2, with 10 bases identical to TRBD1. From germline, CDR1 is SEHNR and CDR2 FQNEAQ (reference sequence). Losses at the gene ends were 5 bases for V and 5 bases for J; bases not matched to a gene: 2. CDR3 length: 13 amino acids. The CDR3 region is CASSRQGAYGYTF. DNA for the CDR3: TGTGCCAGCAGCCGACAGGGGGCGTATGGCTACACCTTC. The whole variable domain, filled in from reference TRBV7-9 and TRBJ1-2, reads DTGVSQNPRHKITKRGQNVTFRCDPISEHNRLYWYRQTLGQGPEFLTYFQNEAQLEKSRLLSDRFSAERPKGSFSTLEIQRTEQGDSAMYLCASSRQGAYGYTFGSGTRLTVV.

A single count supports this clone. The V call is TRBV18, the J call TRBJ2-5, with 9 bases that match TRBD1. CDR1 and CDR2 (germline): KGHSH, LQKENI. The CDR3 runs 14 residues. V dropped 3 bases and J dropped 1; count of bases not matched to a gene: 0. CDR3 sequence reads: CASSPDRGQETQYF. In nucleotides, the CDR3 is TGTGCCAGCTCACCGGACAGGGGCCAAGAGACCCAGTACTTC.

This clone appeared a few times. This chain joins TRBV9 and TRBJ1-4; TRBD1 matches 11 bases. After removal of 0 bases from V and 8 bases from J, the junction contained 6 bases not matched to a gene. The CDR3 extends over 16 amino acids. The germline V gene has CDR1 SGDLS and CDR2 YYNGEE. The CDR3 nucleotides are TGTGCCAGCAGCGTAGAGGGACAGGGGGTAGGGGAAAAACTGTTTTTT. It encodes CASSVEGQGVGEKLFF.

V and J are TRBV7-8 and TRBJ2-2, with D possibly TRBD2 on 5 matching bases. Germline V gene sequence: CDR1 SGHVS, CDR2 FQNEAQ. Trimming cost V 5 bases and J 6 bases, with 10 bases left between them. The CDR3 length is 13 residues. The CDR3 spells CASSPARAGELFF. The CDR3 nucleotides are TGTGCCAGCAGCCCAGCGAGGGCCGGGGAGCTGTTTTTT.

This chain uses TRBV5-6 with TRBJ1-4; unclear D gene. The V end lost 1 base, the J end lost 4 bases, and 8 bases lay between the germline ends. Germline loops: CDR1 SGHDT, CDR2 YYEEEE. The length of the CDR3 is 14 residues. This CDR3 reads CASSLFENNEKLFF. The CDR3 coding sequence is TGTGCCAGCAGCTTGTTCGAGAATAATGAAAAACTGTTTTTT.

V usage is TRBV13 and J usage is TRBJ1-1; 7 nucleotides match TRBD1. V shed 5 bases, J shed 5 bases, and the junction held 5 bases outside the gene matches. The CDR3 has 13 amino acids. The germline V gene has CDR1 PRHDT and CDR2 FYEKMQ (reference sequence). CDR3 in DNA: TGTGCCAGCAGCGAACAGGGGAGGACTGAAGCTTTCTTT. Translated: CASSEQGRTEAFF.

The CDR3 bases are TGTGCCACCTCCTACAAAGGAGCGGGTGGCAATCAGCCCCAGCATTTT. Its translation: CATSYKGAGGNQPQHF. The chain employs TRBV19 and TRBJ1-5, with D unclear. CDR1 is LNHDA and CDR2 is SQIVND in the germline V gene (reference sequence). V gave up 10 bases and J gave up 2 bases, with 21 bases separating them. The CDR3 is 16 residues long.

J is TRBJ2-5 and V is TRBV5-4, with a tentative D call TRBD1 (5 bases). With 2 bases removed from V and 2 bases from J, the gap between germline ends came to 10 bases. Germline CDR1 reads SGHNT; CDR2 reads YYREEE (reference sequence). The CDR3 sequence is 14 residues long. The CDR3 sequence is CASSLSRQQETQYF. Written as DNA, the CDR3 is TGTGCCAGCAGCTTAAGTAGACAGCAAGAGACCCAGTACTTC. The full variable domain, in which reference TRBV5-4 and TRBJ2-5 provide the parts outside the CDR3, is ETGVTQSPTHLIKTRGQQVTLRCSSQSGHNTVSWYQQALGQGPQFIFQYYREEENGRGNFPPRFSGLQFPNYSSELNVNALELDDSALYLCASSLSRQQETQYFGPGTRLLVL.

This clone has just one count. The gene calls are TRBV5-1 and TRBJ2-7; unclear D gene. Trimming took off 0 bases at V and 2 bases at J, with 12 bases between the two ends. CDR3 size: 15 residues. Germline lookup yields CDR1 SGHRS and CDR2 YFSETQ. The CDR3 coding sequence is TGCGCCAGCAGCTTGGGACTCTCAGCCGCCTACGAGCAGTACTTC. Encoded protein: CASSLGLSAAYEQYF.

This chain links TRBV4-2 with TRBJ1-5; no clear D. The length of the CDR3 is 16 residues. The V gene's germline CDR1 is LGHNA and CDR2 YNFKEQ. V was cut by 0 bases and J by 1 base, with 10 bases left in between. CDR3 DNA: TGTGCCAGCAGCCAAGAACTGACGGGGAGCAATCAGCCCCAGCATTTT. Translating it yields CASSQELTGSNQPQHF.

This clone was recorded once. This chain connects TRBV5-1 to TRBJ1-5; 8 bases line up with TRBD1. Trimming cost V 4 bases and J 1 base; bases outside gene matches: 10. Per the germline V gene, CDR1 is SGHRS and CDR2 is YFSETQ. The length of the CDR3 is 17 residues. CDR3 in DNA: TGCGCCAGCAGCAGTCCAGGGGGCCCGGGAAGCAATCAGCCCCAGCATTTT. It encodes CASSSPGGPGSNQPQHF.

The rearrangement links TRBV19 to TRBJ2-2; 10 bases map to TRBD2. The CDR3 is made up of 17 amino acids. CDR1 is LNHDA, CDR2 SQIVND, per germline (reference sequence). With 7 bases clipped from V and 1 base from J, the junction kept 9 bases outside the gene matches. CDR3 sequence reads: CASTSFGLAENTGELFF. The CDR3 bases are TGTGCCAGTACTTCCTTCGGACTAGCGGAGAACACCGGGGAGCTGTTTTTT.

The chain is built from TRBV2 and TRBJ1-5; D might be TRBD1 (6 bases). The CDR3 is 12 amino acids. Trimming took off 9 bases at V and 6 bases at J, with 12 bases between the two ends. Germline assignment: CDR1 SNHLY and CDR2 FYNNEI. The CDR3 DNA reads as TGTGCCAGTAGAGGGGGGGTTCAGCCCCAGCATTTT. This sequence encodes CASRGGVQPQHF.

The chain recombines TRBV18 with TRBJ1-1, with 7 bases that match TRBD1. CDR1 is KGHSH, CDR2 LQKENI, per germline. This CDR3 is 14 amino acids long. The trim removed 6 bases at V and 2 bases at J, leaving 6 bases unmatched. The CDR3 DNA follows: TGTGCCAGCTCCCGCACAGGGGACAACACTGAAGCTTTCTTT. Translated, it gives CASSRTGDNTEAFF.

The rearrangement uses TRBV18 and TRBJ1-4, with a weak D call TRBD1 (6 bases). The CDR3 loop spans 18 amino acids. Germline V lookup: CDR1 KGHSH, CDR2 LQKENI. The ends were cut back, 1 base at V and 4 bases at J, with 19 bases in the middle. CDR3 amino acids: CASSPLVWDGQLNEKLFF. DNA of the CDR3: TGTGCCAGCTCACCACTTGTCTGGGATGGACAGCTTAATGAAAAACTGTTTTTT. The full variable domain, completed using reference TRBV18 and TRBJ1-4, is NAGVMQNPRHLVRRRGQEARLRCSPMKGHSHVYWYRQLPEEGLKFMVYLQKENIIDESGMPKERFSAEFPKEGPSILRIQQVVRGDSAAYFCASSPLVWDGQLNEKLFFGSGTQLSVL.

This chain uses TRBV14 with TRBJ1-5, with D maybe TRBD1 (6 bases). The V gene lost 6 bases and the J gene lost 0 bases, with 18 bases spanning the gap. Germline V lookup: CDR1 SGHDN, CDR2 FVKESK. This CDR3 contains 17 residues. This CDR3 reads CASSPYSTGISNQPQHF. The CDR3 coding sequence is TGTGCCAGCAGTCCCTACTCCACAGGGATTAGCAATCAGCCCCAGCATTTT. The variable domain in full, with the rest retrieved from reference TRBV14 and TRBJ1-5, is EAGVTQFPSHSVIEKGQTVTLRCDPISGHDNLYWYRRVMGKEIKFLLHFVKESKQDESGMPNNRFLAERTGGTYSTLKVQPAELEDSGVYFCASSPYSTGISNQPQHFGDGTRLSIL.

This chain links TRBV9 with TRBJ2-1; 8 bases align to TRBD2. Germline lookup yields CDR1 SGDLS and CDR2 YYNGEE. The CDR3 is 16 residues long. V lost 3 bases to trimming and J lost 7 bases; unmatched junction nucleotides: 12. In DNA, the CDR3 is TGTGCCAGCAGCGCTTTCCCGGCGGGGGGCACAAATGAGCAGTTCTTC. Protein sequence: CASSAFPAGGTNEQFF.

The genes are TRBV9 and TRBJ1-4, with 12 bases matching TRBD1. V shed 4 bases and J 8 bases; nucleotides not matched to a gene: 9. Germline assignment: CDR1 SGDLS and CDR2 YYNGEE. The CDR3 has 16 amino acids. The CDR3, as DNA: TGTGCCAGCAGCTCTCCTACCGGGACAGGGGGCGAAAAACTGTTTTTT. Amino acid sequence: CASSSPTGTGGEKLFF.